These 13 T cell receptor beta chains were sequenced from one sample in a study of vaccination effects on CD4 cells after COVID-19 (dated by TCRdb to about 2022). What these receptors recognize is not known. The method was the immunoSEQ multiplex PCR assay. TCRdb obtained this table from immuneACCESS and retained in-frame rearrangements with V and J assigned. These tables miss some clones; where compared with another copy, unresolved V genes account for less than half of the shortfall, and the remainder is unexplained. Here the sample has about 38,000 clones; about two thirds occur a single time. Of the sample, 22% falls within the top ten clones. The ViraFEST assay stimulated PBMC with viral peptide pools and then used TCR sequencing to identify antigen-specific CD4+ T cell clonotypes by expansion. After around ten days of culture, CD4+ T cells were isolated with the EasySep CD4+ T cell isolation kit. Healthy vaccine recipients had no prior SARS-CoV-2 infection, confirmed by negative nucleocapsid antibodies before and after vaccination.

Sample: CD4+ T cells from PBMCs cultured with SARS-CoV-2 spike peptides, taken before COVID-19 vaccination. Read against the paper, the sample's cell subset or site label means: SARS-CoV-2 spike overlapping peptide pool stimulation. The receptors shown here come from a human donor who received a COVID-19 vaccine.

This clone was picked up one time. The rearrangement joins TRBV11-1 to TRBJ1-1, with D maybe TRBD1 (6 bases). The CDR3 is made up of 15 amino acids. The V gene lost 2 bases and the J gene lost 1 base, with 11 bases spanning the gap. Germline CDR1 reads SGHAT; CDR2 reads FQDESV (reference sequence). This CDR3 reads CASSLFWTENTEAFF. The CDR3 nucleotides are TGTGCCAGCAGCTTATTCTGGACAGAGAACACTGAAGCTTTCTTT.

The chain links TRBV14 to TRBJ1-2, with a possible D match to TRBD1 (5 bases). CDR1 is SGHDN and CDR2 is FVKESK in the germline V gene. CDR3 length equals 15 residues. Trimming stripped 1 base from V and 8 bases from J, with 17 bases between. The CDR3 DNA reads TGTGCCAGCAGCCAAGTCCAGGGTGGTGTAGACGGCTACACCTTC. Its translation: CASSQVQGGVDGYTF.

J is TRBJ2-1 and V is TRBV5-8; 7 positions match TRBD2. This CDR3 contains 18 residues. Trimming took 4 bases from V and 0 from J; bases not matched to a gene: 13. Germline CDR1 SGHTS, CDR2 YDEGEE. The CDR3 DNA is TGTGCCAGCAGCCGCCGTTGGCGGGAGAGGAGCTCCTACAATGAGCAGTTCTTC. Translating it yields CASSRRWRERSSYNEQFF.

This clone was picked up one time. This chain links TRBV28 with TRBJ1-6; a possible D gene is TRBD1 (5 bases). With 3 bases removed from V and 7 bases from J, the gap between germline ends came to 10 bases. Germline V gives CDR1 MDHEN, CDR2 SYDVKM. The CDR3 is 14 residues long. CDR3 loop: CASSLQGSNSPLHF. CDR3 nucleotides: TGTGCCAGCAGTTTGCAGGGCTCCAATTCACCCCTCCACTTT.

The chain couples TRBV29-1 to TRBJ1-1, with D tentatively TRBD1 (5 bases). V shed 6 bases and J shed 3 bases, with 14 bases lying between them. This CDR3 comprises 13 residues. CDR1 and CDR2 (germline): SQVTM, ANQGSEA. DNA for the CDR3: TGCAGCGTCGGGGGGAGGGTAGACACTGAAGCTTTCTTT. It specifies CSVGGRVDTEAFF. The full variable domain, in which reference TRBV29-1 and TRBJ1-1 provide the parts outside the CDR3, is SAVISQKPSRDICQRGTSLTIQCQVDSQVTMMFWYRQQPGQSLTLIATANQGSEATYESGFVIDKFPISRPNLTFSTLTVSNMSPEDSSIYLCSVGGRVDTEAFFGQGTRLTVV.

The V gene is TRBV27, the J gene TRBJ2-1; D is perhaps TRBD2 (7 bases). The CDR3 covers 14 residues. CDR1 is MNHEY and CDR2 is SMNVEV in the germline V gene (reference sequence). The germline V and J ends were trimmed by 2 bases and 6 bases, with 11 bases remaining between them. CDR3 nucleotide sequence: TGTGCCAGCAGTTTAAGGGGAGGGGGCAATGAGCAGTTCTTC. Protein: CASSLRGGGNEQFF.

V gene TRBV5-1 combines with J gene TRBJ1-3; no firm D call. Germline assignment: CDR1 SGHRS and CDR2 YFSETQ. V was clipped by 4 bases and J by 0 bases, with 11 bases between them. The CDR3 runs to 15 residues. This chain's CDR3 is CASSPPGASGNTIYF. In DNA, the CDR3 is TGCGCCAGCAGCCCTCCCGGAGCCTCTGGAAACACCATATATTTT.

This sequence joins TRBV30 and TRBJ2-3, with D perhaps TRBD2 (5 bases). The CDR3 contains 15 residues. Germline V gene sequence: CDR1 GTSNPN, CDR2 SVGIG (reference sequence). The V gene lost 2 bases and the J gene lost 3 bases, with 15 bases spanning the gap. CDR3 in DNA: TGTGCCTGGAGTTCCCTAGCATCAGGTACAGATACGCAGTATTTT. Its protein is CAWSSLASGTDTQYF.

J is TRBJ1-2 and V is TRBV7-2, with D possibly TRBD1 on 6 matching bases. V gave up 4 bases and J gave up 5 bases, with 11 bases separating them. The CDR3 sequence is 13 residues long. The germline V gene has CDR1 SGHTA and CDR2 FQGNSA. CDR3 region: CASSSTQGYGYTF. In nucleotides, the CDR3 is TGTGCCAGCAGCTCAACACAGGGTTATGGCTACACCTTC.

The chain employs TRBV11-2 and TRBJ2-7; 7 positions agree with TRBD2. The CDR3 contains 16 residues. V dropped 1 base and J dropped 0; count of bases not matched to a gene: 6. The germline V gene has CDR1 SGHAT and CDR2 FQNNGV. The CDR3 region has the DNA TGTGCCAGCAGCTTAGTCCGGACTAGTTTCTCCTACGAGCAGTACTTC. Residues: CASSLVRTSFSYEQYF.

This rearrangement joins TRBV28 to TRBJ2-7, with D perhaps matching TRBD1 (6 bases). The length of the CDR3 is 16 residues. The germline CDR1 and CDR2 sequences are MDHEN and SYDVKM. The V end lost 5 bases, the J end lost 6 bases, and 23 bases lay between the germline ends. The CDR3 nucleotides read TGTGCCAGCAGTACCCAAGTTCGAACAGGGTCTTCCGAGCAGTACTTC. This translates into CASSTQVRTGSSEQYF.

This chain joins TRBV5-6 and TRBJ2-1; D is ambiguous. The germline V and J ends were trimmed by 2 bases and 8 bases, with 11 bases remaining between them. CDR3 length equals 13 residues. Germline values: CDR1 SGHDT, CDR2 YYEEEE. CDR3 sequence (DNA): TGTGCCAGCAGCTTTCCCAGAGCCGATGAGCAGTTCTTC. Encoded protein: CASSFPRADEQFF.

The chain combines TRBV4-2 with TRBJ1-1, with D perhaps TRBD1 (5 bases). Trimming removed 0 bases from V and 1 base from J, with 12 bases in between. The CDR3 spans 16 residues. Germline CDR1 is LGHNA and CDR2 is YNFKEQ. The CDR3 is CASSQDPQGSNTEAFF. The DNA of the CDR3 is TGTGCCAGCAGCCAAGATCCCCAGGGATCGAACACTGAAGCTTTCTTT.